This T cell receptor beta chain was profiled in a study of identical twins. Each CDR3 protein is one row after TCRdb ran MiXCR on the 5' RACE reads. The table records roughly 350,000 distinct CDR3 sequences, 12% of them present only once. For this clonotype: Its antigen is undetermined.

Study-wide results and limits: Shared out-of-frame alpha sequences (those common to twins) showed excess low generation probability. Not following the same donors, the study drew its conclusions from cross-sectional statistical analysis. Twins shared beta out-of-frame sequences in excess, but this excess was weaker.

The CDR3 runs to 17 residues. CDR1 is ENHRY, CDR2 SYGVKD, per germline. Trimming took 3 bases from V and 0 from J, leaving 15 bases between them. The sample was also reused in another study, on yellow fever vaccine responses in identical twins.

The source of this sequence is a woman between 18 and 30 years old in good health. The gene calls are TRBV10-3 and TRBJ2-1; possible D gene TRBD1, 5 bases. The sample comprised CD8+ T cells sorted from blood. CDR3: CAISDLRGQSSYNEQFF. The CDR3 region has the DNA TGTGCCATCAGTGATCTTAGAGGACAAAGCTCCTACAATGAGCAGTTCTTC.